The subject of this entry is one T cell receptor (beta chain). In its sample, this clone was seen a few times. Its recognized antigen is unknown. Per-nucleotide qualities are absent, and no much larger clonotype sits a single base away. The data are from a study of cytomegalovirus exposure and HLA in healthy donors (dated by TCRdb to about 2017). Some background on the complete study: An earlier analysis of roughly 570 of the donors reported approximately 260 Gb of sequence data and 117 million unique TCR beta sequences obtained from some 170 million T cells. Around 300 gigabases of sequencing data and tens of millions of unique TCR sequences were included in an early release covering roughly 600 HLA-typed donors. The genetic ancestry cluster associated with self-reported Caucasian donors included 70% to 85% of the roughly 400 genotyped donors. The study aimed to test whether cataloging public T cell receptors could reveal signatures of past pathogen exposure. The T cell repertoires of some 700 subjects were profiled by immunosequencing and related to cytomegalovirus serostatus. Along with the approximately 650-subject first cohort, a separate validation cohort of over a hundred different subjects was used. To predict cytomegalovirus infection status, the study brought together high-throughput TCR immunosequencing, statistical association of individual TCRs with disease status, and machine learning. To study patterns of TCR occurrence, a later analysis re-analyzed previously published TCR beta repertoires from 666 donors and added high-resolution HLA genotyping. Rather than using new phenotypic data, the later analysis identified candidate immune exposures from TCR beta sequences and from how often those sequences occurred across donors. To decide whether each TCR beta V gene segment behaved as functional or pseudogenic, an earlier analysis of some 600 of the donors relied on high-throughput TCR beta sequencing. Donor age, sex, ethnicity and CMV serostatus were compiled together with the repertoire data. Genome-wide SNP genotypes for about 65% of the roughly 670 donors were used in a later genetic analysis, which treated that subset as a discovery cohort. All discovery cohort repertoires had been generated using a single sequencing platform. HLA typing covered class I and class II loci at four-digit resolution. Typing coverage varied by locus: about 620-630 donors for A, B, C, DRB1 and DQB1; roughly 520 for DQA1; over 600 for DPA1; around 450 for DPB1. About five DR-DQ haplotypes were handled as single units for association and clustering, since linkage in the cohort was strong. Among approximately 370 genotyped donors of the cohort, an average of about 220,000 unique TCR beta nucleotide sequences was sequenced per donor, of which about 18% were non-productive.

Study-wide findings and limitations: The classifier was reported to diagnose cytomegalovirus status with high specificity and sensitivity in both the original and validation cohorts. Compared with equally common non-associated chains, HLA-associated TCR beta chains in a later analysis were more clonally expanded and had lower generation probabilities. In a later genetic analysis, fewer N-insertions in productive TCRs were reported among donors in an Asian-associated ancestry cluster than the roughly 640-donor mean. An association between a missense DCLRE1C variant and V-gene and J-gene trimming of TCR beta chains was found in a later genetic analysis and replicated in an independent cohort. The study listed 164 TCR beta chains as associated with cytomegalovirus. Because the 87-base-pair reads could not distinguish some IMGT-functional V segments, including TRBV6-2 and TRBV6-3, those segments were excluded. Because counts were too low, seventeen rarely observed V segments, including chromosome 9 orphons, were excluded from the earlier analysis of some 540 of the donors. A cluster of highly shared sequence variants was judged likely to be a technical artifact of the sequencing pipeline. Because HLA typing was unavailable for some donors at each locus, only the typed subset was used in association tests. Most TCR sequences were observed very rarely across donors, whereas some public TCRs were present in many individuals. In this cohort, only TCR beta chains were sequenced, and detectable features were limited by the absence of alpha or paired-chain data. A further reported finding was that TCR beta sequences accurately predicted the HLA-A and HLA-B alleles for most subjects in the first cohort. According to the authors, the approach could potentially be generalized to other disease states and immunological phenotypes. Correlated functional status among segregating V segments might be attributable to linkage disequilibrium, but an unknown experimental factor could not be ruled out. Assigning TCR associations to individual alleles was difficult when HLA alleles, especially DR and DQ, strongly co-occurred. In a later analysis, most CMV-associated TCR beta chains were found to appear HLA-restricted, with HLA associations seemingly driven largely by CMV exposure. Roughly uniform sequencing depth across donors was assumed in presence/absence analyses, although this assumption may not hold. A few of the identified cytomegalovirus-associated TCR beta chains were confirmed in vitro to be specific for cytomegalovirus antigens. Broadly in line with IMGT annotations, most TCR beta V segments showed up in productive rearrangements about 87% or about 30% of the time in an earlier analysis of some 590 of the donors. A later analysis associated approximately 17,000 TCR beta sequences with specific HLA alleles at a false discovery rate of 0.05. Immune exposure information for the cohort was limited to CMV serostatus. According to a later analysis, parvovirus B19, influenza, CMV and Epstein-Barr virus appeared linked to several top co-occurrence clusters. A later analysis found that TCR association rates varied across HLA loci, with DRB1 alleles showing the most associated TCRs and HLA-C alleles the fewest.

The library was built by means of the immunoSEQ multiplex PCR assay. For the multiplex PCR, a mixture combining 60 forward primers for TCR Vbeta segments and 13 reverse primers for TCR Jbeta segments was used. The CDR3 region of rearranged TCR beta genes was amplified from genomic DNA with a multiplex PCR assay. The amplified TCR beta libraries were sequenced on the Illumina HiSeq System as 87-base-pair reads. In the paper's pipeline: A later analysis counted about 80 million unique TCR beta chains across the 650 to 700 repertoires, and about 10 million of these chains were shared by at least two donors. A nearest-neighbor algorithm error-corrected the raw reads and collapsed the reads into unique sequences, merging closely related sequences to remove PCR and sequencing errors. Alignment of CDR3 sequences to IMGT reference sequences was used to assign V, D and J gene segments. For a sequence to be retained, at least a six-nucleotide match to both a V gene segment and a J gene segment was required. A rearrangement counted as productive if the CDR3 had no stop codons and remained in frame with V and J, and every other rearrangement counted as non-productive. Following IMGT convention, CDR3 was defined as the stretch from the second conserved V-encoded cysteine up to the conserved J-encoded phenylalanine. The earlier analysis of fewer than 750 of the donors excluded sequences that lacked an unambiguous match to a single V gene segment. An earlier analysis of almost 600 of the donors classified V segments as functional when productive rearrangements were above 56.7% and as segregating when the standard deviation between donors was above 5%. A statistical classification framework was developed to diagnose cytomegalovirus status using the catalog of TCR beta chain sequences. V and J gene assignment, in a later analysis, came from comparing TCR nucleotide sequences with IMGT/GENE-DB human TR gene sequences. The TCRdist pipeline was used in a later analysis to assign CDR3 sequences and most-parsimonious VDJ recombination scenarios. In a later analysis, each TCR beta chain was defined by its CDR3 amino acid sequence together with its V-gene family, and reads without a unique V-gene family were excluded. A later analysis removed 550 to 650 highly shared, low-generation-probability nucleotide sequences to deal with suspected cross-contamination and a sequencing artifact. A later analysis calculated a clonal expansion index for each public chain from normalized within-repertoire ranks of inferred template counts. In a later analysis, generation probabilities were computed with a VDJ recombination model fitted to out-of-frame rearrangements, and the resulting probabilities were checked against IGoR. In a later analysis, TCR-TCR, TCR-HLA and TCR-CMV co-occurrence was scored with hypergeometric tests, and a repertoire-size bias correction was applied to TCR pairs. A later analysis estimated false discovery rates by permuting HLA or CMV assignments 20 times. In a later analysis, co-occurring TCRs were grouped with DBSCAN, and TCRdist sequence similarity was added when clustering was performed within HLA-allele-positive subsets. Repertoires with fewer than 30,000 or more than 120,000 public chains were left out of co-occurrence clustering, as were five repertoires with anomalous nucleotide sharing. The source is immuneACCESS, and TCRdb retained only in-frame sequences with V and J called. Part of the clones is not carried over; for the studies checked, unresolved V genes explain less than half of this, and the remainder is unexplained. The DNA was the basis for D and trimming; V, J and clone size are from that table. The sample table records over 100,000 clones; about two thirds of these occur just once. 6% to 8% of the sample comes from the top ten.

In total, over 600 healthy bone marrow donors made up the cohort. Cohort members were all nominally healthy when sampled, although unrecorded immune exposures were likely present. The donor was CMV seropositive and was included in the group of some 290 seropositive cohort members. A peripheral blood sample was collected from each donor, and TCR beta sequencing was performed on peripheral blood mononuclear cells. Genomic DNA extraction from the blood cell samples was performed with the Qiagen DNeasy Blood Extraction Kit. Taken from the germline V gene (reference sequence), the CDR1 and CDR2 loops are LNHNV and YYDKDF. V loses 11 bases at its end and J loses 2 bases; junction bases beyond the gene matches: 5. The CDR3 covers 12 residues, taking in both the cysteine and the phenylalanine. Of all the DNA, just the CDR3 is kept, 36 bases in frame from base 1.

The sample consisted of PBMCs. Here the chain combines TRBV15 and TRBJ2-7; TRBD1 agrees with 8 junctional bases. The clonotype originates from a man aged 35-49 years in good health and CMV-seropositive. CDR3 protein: CAAGTGPYEQYF. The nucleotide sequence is TGTGCCGCTGGGACAGGACCCTACGAGCAGTACTTC. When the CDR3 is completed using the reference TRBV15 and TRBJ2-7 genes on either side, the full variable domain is DAMVIQNPRYQVTQFGKPVTLSCSQTLNHNVMYWYQQKSSQAPKLLFHYYDKDFNNEADTPDNFQSRRPNTSFCFLDIRSPGLGDTAMYLCAAGTGPYEQYFGPGTRLTVT.